This TCR beta chain derives from a study of blood T cell repertoires in COVID-19. In the study overall: T cells, B-cell-depleted T cells, or PBMCs supplied cDNA or gDNA.

This clone was seen more than once but under ten times. V was cut by 6 bases and J by 4 bases, with 12 bases left in between. The CDR3 sequence is 13 residues long. CDR1 is KGHSH, CDR2 LQKENI, per germline. This table comes from immunoSEQ multiplex PCR, and its TCRdb copy is limited to in-frame clones, with some not included. Here the sample spans fewer than 350,000 clones, 80% to 90% being singletons. Clinical histories supplied by participants themselves formed the basis of cohort assignment. Sequencing was done on a sample of PBMCs or T cells enriched from blood (not recorded which). The chain has TRBV18 and TRBJ2-5; possibly TRBD2 for D (6 bases). This sequence originates from a man in his thirties or forties who had recovered from COVID-19. CDR3 nucleotide sequence: TGTGCCAGCTCTTACACCGGGGGAGAGACCCAGTACTTC. Amino acid sequence: CASSYTGGETQYF.